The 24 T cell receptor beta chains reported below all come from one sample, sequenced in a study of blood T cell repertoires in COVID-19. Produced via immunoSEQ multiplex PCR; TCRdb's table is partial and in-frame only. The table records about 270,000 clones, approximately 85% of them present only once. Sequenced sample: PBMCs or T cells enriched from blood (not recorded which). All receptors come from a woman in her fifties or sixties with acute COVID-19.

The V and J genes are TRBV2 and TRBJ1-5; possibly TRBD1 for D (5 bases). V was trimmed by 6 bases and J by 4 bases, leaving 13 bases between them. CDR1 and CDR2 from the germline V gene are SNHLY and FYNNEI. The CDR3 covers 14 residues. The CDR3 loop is CASSRDSPNQPQHF. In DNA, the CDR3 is TGTGCCAGCAGCAGAGACAGCCCTAATCAGCCCCAGCATTTT.

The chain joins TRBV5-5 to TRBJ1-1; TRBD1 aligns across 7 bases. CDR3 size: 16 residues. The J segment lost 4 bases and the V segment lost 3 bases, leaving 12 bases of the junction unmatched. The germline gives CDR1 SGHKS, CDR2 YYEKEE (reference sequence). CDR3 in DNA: TGTGCCAGCAGCTCCCCGTACAGGGGCCTGAGCACTGAAGCTTTCTTT. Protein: CASSSPYRGLSTEAFF. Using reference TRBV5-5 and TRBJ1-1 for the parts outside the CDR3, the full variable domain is DAGVTQSPTHLIKTRGQQVTLRCSPISGHKSVSWYQQVLGQGPQFIFQYYEKEERGRGNFPDRFSARQFPNYSSELNVNALLLGDSALYLCASSSPYRGLSTEAFFGQGTRLTVV.

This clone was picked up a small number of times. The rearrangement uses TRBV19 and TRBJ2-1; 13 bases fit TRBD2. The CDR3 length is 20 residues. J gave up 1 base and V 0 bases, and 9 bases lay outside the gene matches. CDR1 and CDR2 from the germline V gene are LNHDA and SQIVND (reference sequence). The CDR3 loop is CASSIDRLAGGLASYNEQFF. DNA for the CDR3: TGTGCCAGTAGTATAGACCGACTAGCGGGGGGATTAGCGTCCTACAATGAGCAGTTCTTC.

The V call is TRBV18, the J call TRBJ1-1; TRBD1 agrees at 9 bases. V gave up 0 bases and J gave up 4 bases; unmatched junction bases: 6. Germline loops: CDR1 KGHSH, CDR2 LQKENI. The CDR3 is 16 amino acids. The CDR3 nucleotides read TGTGCCAGCTCACCACCCGCGGGGACAGGGATCACTGAAGCTTTCTTT. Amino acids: CASSPPAGTGITEAFF.

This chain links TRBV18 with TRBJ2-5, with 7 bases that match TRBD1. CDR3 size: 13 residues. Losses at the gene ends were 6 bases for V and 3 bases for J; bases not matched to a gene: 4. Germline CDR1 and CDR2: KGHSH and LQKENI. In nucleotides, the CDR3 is TGTGCCAGCTCGCCCGGGACAGAAGAGACCCAGTACTTC. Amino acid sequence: CASSPGTEETQYF.

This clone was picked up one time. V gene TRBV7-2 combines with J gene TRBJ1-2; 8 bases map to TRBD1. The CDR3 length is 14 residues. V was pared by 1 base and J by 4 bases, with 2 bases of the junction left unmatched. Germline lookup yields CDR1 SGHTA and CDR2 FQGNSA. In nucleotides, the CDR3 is TGTGCCAGCAGCTTAGTAGGGACAGGCTATGGCTACACCTTC. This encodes CASSLVGTGYGYTF.

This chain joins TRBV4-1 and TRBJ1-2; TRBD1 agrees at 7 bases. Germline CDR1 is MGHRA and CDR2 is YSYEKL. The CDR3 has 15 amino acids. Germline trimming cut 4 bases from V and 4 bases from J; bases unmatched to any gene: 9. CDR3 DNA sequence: TGCGCCAGCAGCCTCCGGACAGGAGGGGTCTATGGCTACACCTTC. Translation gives CASSLRTGGVYGYTF.

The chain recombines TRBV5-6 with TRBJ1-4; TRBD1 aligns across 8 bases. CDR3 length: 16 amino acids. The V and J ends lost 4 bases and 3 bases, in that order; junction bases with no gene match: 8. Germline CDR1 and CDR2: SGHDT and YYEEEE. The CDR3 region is CASSTLDRAANEKLFF. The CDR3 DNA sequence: TGTGCCAGCAGCACCTTGGACAGGGCGGCTAATGAAAAACTGTTTTTT.

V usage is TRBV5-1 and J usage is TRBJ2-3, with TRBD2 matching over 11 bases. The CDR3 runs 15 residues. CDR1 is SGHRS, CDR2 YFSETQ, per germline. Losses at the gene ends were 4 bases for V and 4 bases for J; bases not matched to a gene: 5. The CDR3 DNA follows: TGCGCCAGCAGCGCCTATAGCGGGGGGGCAGATACGCAGTATTTT. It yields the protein CASSAYSGGADTQYF. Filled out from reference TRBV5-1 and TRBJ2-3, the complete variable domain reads KAGVTQTPRYLIKTRGQQVTLSCSPISGHRSVSWYQQTPGQGLQFLFEYFSETQRNKGNFPGRFSGRQFSNSRSEMNVSTLELGDSALYLCASSAYSGGADTQYFGPGTRLTVL.

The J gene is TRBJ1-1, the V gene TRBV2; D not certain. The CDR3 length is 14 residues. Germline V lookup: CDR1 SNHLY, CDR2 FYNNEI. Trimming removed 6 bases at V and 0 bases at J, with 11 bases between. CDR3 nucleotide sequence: TGTGCCAGCAGGAGGACGGGAATGAACACTGAAGCTTTCTTT. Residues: CASRRTGMNTEAFF.

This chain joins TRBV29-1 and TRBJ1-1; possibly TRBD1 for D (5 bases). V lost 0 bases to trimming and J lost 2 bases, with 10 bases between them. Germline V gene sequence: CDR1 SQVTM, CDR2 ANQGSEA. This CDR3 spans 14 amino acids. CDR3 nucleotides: TGCAGCGTTGAAGATTGGGGGGGAAACACTGAAGCTTTCTTT. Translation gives CSVEDWGGNTEAFF.

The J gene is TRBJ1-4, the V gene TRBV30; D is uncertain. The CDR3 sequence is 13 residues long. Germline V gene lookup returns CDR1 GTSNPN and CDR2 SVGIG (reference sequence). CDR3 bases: TGTGCGGGTCGGGTTGCAACTAATGAAAAACTGTTTTTT. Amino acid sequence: CAGRVATNEKLFF.

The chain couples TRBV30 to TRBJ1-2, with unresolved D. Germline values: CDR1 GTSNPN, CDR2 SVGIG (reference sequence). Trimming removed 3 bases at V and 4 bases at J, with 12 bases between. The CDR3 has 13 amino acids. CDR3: CAWSGLLPYGYTF. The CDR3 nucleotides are TGTGCCTGGAGCGGACTCCTTCCCTATGGCTACACCTTC.

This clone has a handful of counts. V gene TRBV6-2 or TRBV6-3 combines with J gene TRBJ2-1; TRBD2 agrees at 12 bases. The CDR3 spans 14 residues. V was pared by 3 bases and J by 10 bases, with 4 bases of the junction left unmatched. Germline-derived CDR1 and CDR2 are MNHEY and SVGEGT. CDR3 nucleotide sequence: TGTGCCAGCAGTTATGTACTAGCGGGGGGAGAGCAGTTCTTC. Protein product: CASSYVLAGGEQFF.

This CDR3 is CASSSTGDQPQHF. For the CDR3, the DNA is TGTGCCAGCTCATCGACAGGGGATCAGCCCCAGCATTTT. The genes are TRBV18 and TRBJ1-5, with 8 positions matching TRBD1. The V segment lost 5 bases and the J segment 5 bases; nucleotides outside the gene matches: 2. The CDR3 length is 13 residues. Germline values: CDR1 KGHSH, CDR2 LQKENI. Complete variable domain (other parts from reference TRBV18 and TRBJ1-5): NAGVMQNPRHLVRRRGQEARLRCSPMKGHSHVYWYRQLPEEGLKFMVYLQKENIIDESGMPKERFSAEFPKEGPSILRIQQVVRGDSAAYFCASSSTGDQPQHFGDGTRLSIL.

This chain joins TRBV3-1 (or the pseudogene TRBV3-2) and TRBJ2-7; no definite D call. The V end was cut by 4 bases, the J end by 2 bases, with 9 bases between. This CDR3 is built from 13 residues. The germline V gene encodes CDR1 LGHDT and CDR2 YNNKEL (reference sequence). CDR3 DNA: TGTGCCAGCAGCCCTCCTATCGCCTACGAGCAGTACTTC. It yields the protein CASSPPIAYEQYF.

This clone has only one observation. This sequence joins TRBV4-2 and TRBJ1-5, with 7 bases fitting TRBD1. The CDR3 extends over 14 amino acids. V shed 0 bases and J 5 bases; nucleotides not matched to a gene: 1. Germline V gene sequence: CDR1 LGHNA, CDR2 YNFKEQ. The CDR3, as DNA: TGTGCCAGCAGCCAAGATCAGGGGGATCAGCCCCAGCATTTT. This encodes CASSQDQGDQPQHF.

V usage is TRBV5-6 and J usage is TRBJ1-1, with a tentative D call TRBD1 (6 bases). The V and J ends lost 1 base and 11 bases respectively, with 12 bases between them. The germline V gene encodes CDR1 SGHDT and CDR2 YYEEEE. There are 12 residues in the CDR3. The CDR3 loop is CASSLYRDGAFF. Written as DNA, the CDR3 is TGTGCCAGCAGCTTGTACAGGGATGGGGCTTTCTTT.

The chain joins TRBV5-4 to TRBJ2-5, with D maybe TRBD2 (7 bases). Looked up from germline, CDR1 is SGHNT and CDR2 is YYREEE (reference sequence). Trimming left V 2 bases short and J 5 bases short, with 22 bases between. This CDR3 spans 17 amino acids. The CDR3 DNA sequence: TGTGCCAGCAGCTTTGGCCGTAATCGGGGGGCTCGGGAGACCCAGTACTTC. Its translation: CASSFGRNRGARETQYF. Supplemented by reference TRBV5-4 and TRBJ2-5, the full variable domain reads ETGVTQSPTHLIKTRGQQVTLRCSSQSGHNTVSWYQQALGQGPQFIFQYYREEENGRGNFPPRFSGLQFPNYSSELNVNALELDDSALYLCASSFGRNRGARETQYFGPGTRLLVL.

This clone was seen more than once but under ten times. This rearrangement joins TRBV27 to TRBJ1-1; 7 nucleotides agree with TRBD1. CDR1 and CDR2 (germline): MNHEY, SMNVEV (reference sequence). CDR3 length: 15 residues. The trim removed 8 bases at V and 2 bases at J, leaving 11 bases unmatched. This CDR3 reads CASRPSRGLNTEAFF. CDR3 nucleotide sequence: TGTGCCAGCCGGCCCTCTAGGGGGCTCAACACTGAAGCTTTCTTT.

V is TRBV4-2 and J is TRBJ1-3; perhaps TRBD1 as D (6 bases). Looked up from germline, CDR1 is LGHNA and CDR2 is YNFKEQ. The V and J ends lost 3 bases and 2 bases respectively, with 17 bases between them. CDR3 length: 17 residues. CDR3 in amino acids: CASSQSTGLGAGNTIYF. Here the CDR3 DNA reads TGTGCCAGCAGCCAGTCGACAGGTCTAGGCGCTGGAAACACCATATATTTT.

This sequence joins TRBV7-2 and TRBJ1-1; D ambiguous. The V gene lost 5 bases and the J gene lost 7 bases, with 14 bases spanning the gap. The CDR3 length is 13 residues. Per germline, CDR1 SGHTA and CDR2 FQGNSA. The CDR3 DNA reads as TGTGCCAGCAGCAAAACGGGTCAACTTGAAGCTTTCTTT. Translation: CASSKTGQLEAFF.

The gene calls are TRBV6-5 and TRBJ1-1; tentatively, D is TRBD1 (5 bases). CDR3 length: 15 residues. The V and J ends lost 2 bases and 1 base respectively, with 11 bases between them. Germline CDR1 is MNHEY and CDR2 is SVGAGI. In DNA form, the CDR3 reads TGTGCCAGCAGTTACGAAAGGGGCGCGAACACTGAAGCTTTCTTT. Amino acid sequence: CASSYERGANTEAFF.

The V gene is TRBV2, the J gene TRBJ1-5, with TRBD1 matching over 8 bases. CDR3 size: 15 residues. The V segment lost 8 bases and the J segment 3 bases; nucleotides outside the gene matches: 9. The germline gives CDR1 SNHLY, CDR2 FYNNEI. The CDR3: CASRPTGAPNQPQHF. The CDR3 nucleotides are TGTGCCAGCCGACCGACAGGGGCCCCCAATCAGCCCCAGCATTTT.